These 6 T cell receptor beta chains share one sample of origin, sequenced in a study of regulatory T cells in long-lasting Graves disease listed by TCRdb under 2021. The sample's time point label is to be understood as: newly diagnosed GD, antithyroid drugs for less than 3 months. For both TCR sequencing and RNA sequencing, RNA was extracted from PBMCs in TRIzol. The library was built by means of multiplex PCR. Sequencing was performed on an Illumina HiSeq 4000. TCR beta libraries were built with iRepertoire HTBI primers and Arm-PCR amplification of CDR3 regions. Clones were called with MiXCR by TCRdb after fastp trimmed the public reads at Q25, and only in-frame beta chains were retained. Records with the same CDR3 protein are collapsed into one entry carrying the most frequent genes and DNA. In all, the sample holds 350,000 to 500,000 distinct CDR3 sequences, and about a sixth of those were seen once. Of the sample, roughly a tenth falls within the top ten clones.

This sample also belongs to another study, concerning T cells in Graves' hyperthyroidism and ophthalmopathy.

Material: peripheral blood mononuclear cells (PBMCs), obtained at new diagnosis, from a patient treated with antithyroid drugs. The source of these receptors is a woman aged 30 to 39 with Graves disease. Donor details come from another sample of the same person, matched by shared clones.

The table lists this clonotype with many counts. This rearrangement joins TRBV12-3 or TRBV12-4 to TRBJ2-1, with 8 positions matching TRBD2. J gave up 0 bases and V 6 bases, and 10 bases lay outside the gene matches. This CDR3 comprises 17 residues. The CDR3 reads CASSQRTSTVSYNEQFF. The DNA for the CDR3 is TGTGCCAGCAGCCAAAGGACTAGCACGGTCTCCTACAATGAGCAGTTCTTC.

The rearrangement uses TRBV7-6 and TRBJ2-1, with D uncertain. The CDR3 is made up of 15 amino acids. CDR1 is SGHVS, CDR2 FNYEAQ, per germline. The V and J ends lost 3 bases and 7 bases respectively, with 16 bases between them. DNA of the CDR3: TGTGCCAGCAGCTTTTCCCCCGCCCCTAGGAATGAGCAGTTCTTC. Translating it yields CASSFSPAPRNEQFF.

This clonotype was seen at least ten times. V and J are TRBV28 and TRBJ2-1; 12 nucleotides align to TRBD2. This CDR3 spans 15 amino acids. Per the germline V gene, CDR1 is MDHEN and CDR2 is SYDVKM. Trimming removed 5 bases from V and 9 bases from J; junction bases left unmatched: 8. The CDR3, as DNA: TGTGCCAGCAGTCAACTAGCGGGAGGCTTGAGTGAGCAGTTCTTC. Amino acid sequence: CASSQLAGGLSEQFF.

This clonotype was counted a few times. V and J are TRBV15 and TRBJ2-2; maybe TRBD2 (6 bases). In germline, CDR1 is LNHNV, CDR2 YYDKDF (reference sequence). V lost 5 bases and J 1 base, leaving 14 bases between the germline ends. The CDR3 covers 16 residues. CDR3 sequence (DNA): TGTGCCACCAGCCCCGGATGGGGGGTGAACACCGGGGAGCTGTTTTTT. This translates into CATSPGWGVNTGELFF.

This clonotype turned up a few times. The chain has TRBV7-9 and TRBJ2-2; no firm D call. Germline CDR1 reads SEHNR; CDR2 reads FQNEAQ (reference sequence). The ends were cut back, 5 bases at V and 1 base at J, with 17 bases in the middle. This CDR3 has 17 amino acids. The CDR3 reads CASSGWPVGMNTGELFF. The CDR3 nucleotides are TGTGCCAGCAGCGGTTGGCCGGTAGGGATGAACACCGGGGAGCTGTTTTTT.

The chain has TRBV20-1 and TRBJ2-7; D possibly corresponds to TRBD2 (6 bases). The V end was cut by 2 bases, the J end by 6 bases, with 17 bases between. The CDR3 runs 14 residues. The germline gives CDR1 DFQATT, CDR2 SNEGSKA (reference sequence). The CDR3, as DNA: TGCAGTGCTAGAAGGGGAGGCGCCACGCGCGAGCAGTACTTC. Residues: CSARRGGATREQYF.